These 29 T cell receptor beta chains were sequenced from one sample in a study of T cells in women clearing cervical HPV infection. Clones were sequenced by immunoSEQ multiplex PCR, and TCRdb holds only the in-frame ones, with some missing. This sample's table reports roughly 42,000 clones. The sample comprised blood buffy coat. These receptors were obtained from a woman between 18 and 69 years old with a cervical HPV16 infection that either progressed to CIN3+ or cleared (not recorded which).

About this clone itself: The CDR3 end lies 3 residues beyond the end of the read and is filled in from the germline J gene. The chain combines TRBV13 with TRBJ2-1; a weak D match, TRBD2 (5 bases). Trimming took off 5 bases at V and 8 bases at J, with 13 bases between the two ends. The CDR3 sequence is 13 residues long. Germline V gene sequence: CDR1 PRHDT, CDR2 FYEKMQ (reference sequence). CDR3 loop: CASSPPLRDEQFF. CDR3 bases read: TGTGCCAGCAGCCCCCCCTTGCGGGATGAG.

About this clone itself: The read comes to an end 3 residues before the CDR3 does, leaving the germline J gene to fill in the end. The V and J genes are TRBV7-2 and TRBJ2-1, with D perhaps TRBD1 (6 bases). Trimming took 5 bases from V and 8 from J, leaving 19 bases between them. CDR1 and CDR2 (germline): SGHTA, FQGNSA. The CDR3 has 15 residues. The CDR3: CASSLGHSTGYEQFF. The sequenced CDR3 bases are TGTGCCAGCAGCCTGGGACACTCGACGGGATATGAG.

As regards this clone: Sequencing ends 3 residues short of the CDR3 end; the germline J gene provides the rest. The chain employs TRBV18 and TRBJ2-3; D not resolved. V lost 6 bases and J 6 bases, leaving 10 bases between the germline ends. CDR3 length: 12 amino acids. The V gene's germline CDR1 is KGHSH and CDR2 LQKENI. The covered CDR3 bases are TGTGCCAGCTCCCCGATAAGGGATACG. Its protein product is CASSPIRDT. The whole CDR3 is CASSPIRDTQYF.

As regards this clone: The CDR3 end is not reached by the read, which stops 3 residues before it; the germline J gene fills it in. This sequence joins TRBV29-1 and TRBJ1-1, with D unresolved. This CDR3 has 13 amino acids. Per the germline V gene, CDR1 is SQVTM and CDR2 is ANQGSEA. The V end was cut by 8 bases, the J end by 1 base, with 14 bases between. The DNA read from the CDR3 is TGCAGCACCTTGGAGGACTCGAACACTGAA. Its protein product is CSTLEDSNTE. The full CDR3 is CSTLEDSNTEAFF.

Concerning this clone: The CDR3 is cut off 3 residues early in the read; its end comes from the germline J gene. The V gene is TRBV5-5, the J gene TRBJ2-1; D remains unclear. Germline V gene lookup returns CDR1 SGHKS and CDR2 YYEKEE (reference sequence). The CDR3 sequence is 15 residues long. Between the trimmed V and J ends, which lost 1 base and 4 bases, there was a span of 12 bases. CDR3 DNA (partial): TGTGCCAGCAGCTTGTATTCAAACACGTACAATGAG. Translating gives CASSLYSNTYNE. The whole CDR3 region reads CASSLYSNTYNEQFF.

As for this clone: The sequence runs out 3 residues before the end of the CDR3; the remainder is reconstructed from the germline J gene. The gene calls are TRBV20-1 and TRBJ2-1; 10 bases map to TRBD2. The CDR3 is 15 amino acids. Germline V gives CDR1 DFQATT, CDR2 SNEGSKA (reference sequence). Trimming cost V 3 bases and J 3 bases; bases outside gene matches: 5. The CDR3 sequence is CSASYLAGDYNEQFF. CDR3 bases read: TGCAGTGCTAGTTACCTAGCGGGAGACTACAATGAG.

CDR3 DNA (partial): TGTGCCAGCAGGGGACTCCTGAACACTGAA. Translation: CASRGLLNTE. The whole CDR3 sequence reads CASRGLLNTEAFF. This chain connects TRBV28 to TRBJ1-1; a weak D match, TRBD1 (5 bases). Read data end 3 residues before the CDR3 end; the end is taken from the germline J gene. The ends were cut back, 6 bases at V and 0 bases at J, with 8 bases in the middle. The CDR3 contains 13 residues. In germline, CDR1 is MDHEN, CDR2 SYDVKM. The whole variable domain, filled in from reference TRBV28 and TRBJ1-1, reads DVKVTQSSRYLVKRTGEKVFLECVQDMDHENMFWYRQDPGLGLRLIYFSYDVKMKEKGDIPEGYSVSREKKERFSLILESASTNQTSMYLCASRGLLNTEAFFGQGTRLTVV.

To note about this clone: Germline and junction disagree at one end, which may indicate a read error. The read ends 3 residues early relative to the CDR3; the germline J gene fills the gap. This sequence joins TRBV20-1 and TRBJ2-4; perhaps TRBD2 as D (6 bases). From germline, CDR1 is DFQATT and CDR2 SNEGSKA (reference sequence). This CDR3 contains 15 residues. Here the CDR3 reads CSAREAGFPKNIQYF. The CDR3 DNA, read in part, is TGCAGTGCTCGAGAAGCGGGTTTCCCCAAAAACATT.

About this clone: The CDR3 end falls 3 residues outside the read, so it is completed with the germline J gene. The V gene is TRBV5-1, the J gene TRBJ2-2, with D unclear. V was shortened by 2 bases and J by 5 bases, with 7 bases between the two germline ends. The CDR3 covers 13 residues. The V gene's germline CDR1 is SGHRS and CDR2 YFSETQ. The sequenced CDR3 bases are TGCGCCAGCAGCTTAGCAAATACCGGGGAG. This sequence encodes CASSLANTGE. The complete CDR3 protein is CASSLANTGELFF. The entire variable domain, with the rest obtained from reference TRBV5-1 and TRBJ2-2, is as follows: KAGVTQTPRYLIKTRGQQVTLSCSPISGHRSVSWYQQTPGQGLQFLFEYFSETQRNKGNFPGRFSGRQFSNSRSEMNVSTLELGDSALYLCASSLANTGELFFGEGSRLTVL.

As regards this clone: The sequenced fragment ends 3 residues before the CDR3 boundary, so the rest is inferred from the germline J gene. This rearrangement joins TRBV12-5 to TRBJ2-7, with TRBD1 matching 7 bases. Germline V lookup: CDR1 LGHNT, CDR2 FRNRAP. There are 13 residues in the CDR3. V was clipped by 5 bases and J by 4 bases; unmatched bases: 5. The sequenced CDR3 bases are TGTGCTAGTGGTGCTGACAGGGCTTACGAG. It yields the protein CASGADRAYE. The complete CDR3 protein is CASGADRAYEQYF. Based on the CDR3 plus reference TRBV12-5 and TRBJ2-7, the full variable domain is DARVTQTPRHKVTEMGQEVTMRCQPILGHNTVFWYRQTMMQGLELLAYFRNRAPLDDSGMPKDRFSAEMPDATLATLKIQPSEPRDSAVYFCASGADRAYEQYFGPGTRLTVT.

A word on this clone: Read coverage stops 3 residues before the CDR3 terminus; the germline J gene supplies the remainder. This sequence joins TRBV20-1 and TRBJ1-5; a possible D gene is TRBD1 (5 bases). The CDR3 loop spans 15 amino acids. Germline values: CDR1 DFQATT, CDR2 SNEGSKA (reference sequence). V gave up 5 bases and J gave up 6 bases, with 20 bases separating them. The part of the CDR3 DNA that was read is TGCAGTGCTGGTAATAGAGTCGGGGGAGCTCAGCCC. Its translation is CSAGNRVGGAQP. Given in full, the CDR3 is CSAGNRVGGAQPQHF.

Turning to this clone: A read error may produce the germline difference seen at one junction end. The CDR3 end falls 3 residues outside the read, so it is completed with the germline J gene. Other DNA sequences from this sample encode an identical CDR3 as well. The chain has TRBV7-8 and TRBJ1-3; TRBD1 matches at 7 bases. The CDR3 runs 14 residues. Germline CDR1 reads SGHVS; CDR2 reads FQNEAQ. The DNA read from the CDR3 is TGTGCCAGCAGCATCCGGGACAGTGGAAACACA. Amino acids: CASSIRDSGNT. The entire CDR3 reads CASSIRDSGNTIYF.

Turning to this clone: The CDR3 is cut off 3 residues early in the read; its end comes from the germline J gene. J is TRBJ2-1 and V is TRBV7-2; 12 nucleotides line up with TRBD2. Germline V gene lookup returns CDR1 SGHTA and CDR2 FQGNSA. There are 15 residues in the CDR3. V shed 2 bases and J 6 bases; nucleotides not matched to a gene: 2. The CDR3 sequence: CASSLRTSGTNEQFF. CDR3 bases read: TGTGCCAGCAGCTTAAGGACTAGCGGGACCAATGAG.

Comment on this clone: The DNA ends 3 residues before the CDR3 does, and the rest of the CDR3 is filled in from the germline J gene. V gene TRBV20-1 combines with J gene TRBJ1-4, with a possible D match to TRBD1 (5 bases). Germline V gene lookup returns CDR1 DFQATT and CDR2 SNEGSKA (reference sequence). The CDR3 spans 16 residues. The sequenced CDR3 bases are TGCAGTGCTAGAGTTGGTCTGAGGGCTGGGGCCAACGTA. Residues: CSARVGLRAGANV. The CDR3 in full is CSARVGLRAGANVLFF.

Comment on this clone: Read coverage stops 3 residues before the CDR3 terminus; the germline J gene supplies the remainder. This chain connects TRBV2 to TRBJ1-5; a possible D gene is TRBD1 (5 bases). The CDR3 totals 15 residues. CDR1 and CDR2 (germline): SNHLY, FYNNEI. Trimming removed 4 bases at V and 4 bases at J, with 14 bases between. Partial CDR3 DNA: TGTGCCAGCAGTGCCGGTGGGGCAGGGAATCAGCCC. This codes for CASSAGGAGNQP. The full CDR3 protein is CASSAGGAGNQPQHF.

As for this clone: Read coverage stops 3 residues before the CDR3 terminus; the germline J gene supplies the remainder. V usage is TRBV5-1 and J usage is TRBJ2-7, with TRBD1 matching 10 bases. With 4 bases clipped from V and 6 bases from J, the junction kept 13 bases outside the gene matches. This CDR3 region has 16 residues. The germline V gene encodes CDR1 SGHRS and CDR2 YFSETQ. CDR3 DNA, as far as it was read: TGCGCCAGCAGCATGACCCCCCGGACAGGGGGGACCGAG. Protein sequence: CASSMTPRTGGTE. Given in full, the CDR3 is CASSMTPRTGGTEQYF.

CDR3 DNA (partial): TGTGCCAGCAGCTTGAATGCGGGGGTCAATGAG. It codes for CASSLNAGVNE. The full CDR3 sequence reads CASSLNAGVNEQFF. J is TRBJ2-1 and V is TRBV11-3, with 7 bases lining up with TRBD2. Coverage ceases 3 residues before the CDR3 finishes, and the germline J gene fills in the end. V lost 3 bases, J lost 6 bases, and 5 bases stayed unmatched. The CDR3 is made up of 14 amino acids. The germline CDR1 and CDR2 sequences are SGHNT and YENEEA. The full variable domain, in which reference TRBV11-3 and TRBJ2-1 provide the parts outside the CDR3, is EAGVVQSPRYKIIEKKQPVAFWCNPISGHNTLYWYLQNLGQGPELLIRYENEEAVDDSQLPKDRFSAERLKGVDSTLKIQPAELGDSAVYLCASSLNAGVNEQFFGPGTRLTVL.

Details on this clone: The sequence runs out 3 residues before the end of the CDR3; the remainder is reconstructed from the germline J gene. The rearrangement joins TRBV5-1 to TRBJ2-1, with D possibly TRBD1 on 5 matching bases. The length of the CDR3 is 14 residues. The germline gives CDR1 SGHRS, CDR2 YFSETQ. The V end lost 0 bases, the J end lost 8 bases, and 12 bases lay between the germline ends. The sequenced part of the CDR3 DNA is TGCGCCAGCAGCTTGGCCCAGGGTTACTATGAG. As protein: CASSLAQGYYE. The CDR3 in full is CASSLAQGYYEQFF.

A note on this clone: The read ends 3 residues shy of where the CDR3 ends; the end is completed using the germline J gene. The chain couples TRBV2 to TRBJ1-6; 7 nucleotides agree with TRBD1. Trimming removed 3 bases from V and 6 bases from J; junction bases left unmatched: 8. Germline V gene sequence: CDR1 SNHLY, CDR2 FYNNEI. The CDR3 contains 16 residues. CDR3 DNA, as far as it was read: TGTGCCAGCAGTGAGTCGTCAGGGGGGAGTAATTCACCC. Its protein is CASSESSGGSNSP. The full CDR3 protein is CASSESSGGSNSPLHF. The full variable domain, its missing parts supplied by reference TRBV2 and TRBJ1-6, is EPEVTQTPSHQVTQMGQEVILRCVPISNHLYFYWYRQILGQKVEFLVSFYNNEISEKSEIFDDQFSVERPDGSNFTLKIRSTKLEDSAMYFCASSESSGGSNSPLHFGNGTRLTVT.

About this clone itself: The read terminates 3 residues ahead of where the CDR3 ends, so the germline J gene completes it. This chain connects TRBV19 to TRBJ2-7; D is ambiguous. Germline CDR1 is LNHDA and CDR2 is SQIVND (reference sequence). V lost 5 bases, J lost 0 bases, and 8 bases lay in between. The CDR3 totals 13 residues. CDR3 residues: CASSYIASYEQYF. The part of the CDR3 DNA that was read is TGTGCCAGTAGTTACATCGCCTCCTACGAG.

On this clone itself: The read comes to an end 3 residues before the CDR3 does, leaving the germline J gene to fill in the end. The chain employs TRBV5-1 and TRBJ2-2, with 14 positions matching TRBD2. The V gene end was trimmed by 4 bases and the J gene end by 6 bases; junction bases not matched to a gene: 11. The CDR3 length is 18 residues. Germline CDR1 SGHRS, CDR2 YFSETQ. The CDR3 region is CASSARGLAGEWPGELFF. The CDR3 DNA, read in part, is TGCGCCAGCAGCGCCCGGGGACTAGCGGGAGAGTGGCCCGGGGAG.

This CDR3 reads CAWSVLPTTNEKLFF. CDR3 DNA (partial): TGTGCCTGGAGTGTACTCCCCACAACTAATGAAAAA. V usage is TRBV30 and J usage is TRBJ1-4; the D is unclear. The CDR3 end is not reached by the read, which stops 3 residues before it; the germline J gene fills it in. V was shortened by 0 bases and J by 0 bases, with 8 bases between the two germline ends. This CDR3 is built from 15 residues. Germline CDR1 and CDR2: GTSNPN and SVGIG (reference sequence).

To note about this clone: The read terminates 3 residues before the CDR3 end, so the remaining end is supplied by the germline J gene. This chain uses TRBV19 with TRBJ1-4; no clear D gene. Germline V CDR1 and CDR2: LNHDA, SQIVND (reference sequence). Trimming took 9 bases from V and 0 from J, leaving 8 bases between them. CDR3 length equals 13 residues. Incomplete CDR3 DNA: TGTGCCAGCCGCGTAACAACTAATGAAAAA. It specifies CASRVTTNEK. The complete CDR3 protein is CASRVTTNEKLFF.

CDR3 protein: CASTGQGATNEKLFF. The covered CDR3 bases are TGTGCCAGCACCGGACAGGGGGCGACTAATGAAAAA. This chain uses TRBV2 with TRBJ1-4; 11 nucleotides align to TRBD1. The CDR3 end falls 3 residues outside the read, so it is completed with the germline J gene. The CDR3 is 15 residues long. J gave up 2 bases and V 7 bases, and 3 bases lay outside the gene matches. The germline V gene encodes CDR1 SNHLY and CDR2 FYNNEI.

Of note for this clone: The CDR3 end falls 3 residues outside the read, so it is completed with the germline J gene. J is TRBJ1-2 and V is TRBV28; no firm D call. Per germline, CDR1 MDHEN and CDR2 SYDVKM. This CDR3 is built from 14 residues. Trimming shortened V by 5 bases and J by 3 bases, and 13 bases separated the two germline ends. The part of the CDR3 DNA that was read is TGTGCCAGCAGTGCCCCTTCTACGGACTATGGC. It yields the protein CASSAPSTDYG. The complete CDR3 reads CASSAPSTDYGYTF.

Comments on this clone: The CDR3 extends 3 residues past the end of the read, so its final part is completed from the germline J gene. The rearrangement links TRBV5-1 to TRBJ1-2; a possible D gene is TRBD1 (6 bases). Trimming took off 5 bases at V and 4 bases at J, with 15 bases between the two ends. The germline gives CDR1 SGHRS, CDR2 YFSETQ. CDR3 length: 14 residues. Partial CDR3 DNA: TGCGCCAGCAGACCCGCGACAGGCCTCTATGGC. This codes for CASRPATGLYG. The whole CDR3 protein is CASRPATGLYGYTF. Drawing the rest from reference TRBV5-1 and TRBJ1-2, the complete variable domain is KAGVTQTPRYLIKTRGQQVTLSCSPISGHRSVSWYQQTPGQGLQFLFEYFSETQRNKGNFPGRFSGRQFSNSRSEMNVSTLELGDSALYLCASRPATGLYGYTFGSGTRLTVV.

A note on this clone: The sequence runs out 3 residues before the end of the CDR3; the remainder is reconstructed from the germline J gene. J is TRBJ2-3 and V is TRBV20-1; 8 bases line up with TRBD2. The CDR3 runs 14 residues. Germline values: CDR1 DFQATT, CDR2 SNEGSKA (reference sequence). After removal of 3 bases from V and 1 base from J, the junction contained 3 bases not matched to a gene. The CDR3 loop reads CSASEAGGTDTQYF. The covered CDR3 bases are TGCAGTGCTAGTGAAGCGGGAGGCACAGATACG.

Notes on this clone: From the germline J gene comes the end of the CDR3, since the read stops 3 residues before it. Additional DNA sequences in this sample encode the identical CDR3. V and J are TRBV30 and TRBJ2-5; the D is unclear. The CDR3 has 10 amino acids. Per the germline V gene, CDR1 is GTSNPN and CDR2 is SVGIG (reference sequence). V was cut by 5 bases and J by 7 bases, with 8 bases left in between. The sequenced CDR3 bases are TGTGCCTGGGGGCCTGGGACC. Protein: CAWGPGT. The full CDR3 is CAWGPGTQYF. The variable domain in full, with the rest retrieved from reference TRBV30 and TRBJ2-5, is SQTIHQWPATLVQPVGSPLSLECTVEGTSNPNLYWYRQAAGRGLQLLFYSVGIGQISSEVPQNLSASRPQDRQFILSSKKLLLSDSGFYLCAWGPGTQYFGPGTRLLVL.

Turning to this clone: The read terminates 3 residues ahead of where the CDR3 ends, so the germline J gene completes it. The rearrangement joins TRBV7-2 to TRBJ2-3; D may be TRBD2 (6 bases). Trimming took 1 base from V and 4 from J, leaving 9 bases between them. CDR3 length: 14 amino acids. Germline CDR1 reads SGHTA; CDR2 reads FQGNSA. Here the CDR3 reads CASSLVVAADTQYF. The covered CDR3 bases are TGTGCCAGCAGCTTAGTAGTAGCGGCAGATACG.